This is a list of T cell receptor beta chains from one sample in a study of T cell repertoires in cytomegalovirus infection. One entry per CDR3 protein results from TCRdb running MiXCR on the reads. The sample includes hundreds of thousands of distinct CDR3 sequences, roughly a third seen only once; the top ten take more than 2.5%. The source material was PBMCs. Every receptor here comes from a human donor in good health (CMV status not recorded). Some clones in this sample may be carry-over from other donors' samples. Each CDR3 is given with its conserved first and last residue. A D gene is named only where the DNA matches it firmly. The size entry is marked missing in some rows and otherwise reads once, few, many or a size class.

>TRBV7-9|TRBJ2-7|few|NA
TGTGCCAGCAGCTTTTCGGTCGAGCAGTACTTC
CASSFSVEQYF
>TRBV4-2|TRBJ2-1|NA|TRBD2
TGTGCCAGCAGCCATCCTAGCGGGGGGGCCCCGGAGCAGTTCTTC
CASSHPSGGAPEQFF
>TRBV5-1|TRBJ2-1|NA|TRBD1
TGCGCCAGCAGCCGAACAGGGGGCTCACAGTTCTTC
CASSRTGGSQFF
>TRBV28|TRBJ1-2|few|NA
TGTGCCAGCATTAATCAACGGCTACTAAACTATGGCTACACCTTC
CASINQRLLNYGYTF
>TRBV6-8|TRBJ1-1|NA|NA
TGTGCCAGCGAGGGGGGGGCTGGCTACACTGAAGCTTTCTTT
CASEGGAGYTEAFF
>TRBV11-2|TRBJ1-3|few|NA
TGTGCCAGCAGCGAAGGGGCCTATGGAAACACCATATATTTT
CASSEGAYGNTIYF
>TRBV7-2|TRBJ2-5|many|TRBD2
TGTGCCAGCAGCTTATCTAGCGGGAGTGAAGAGACCCAGTACTTC
CASSLSSGSEETQYF
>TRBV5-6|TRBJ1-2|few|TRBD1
TGTGCCAGCAGCTACGAAACAGGGGCGGCTAACTATGGCTACACCTTC
CASSYETGAANYGYTF
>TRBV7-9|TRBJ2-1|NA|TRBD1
TGTGCCAGCAGCTTTCTGCCGGGACAGGCGCTAAATGAGCAGTTCTTC
CASSFLPGQALNEQFF
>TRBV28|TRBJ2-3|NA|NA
TGTGCCAGCAGTTTTCCCATCACAGATACGCAGTATTTT
CASSFPITDTQYF
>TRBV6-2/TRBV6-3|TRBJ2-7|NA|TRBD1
TGTGCCAGCAGTTACATGCCAGGGGGCCACGAGCAGTACTTC
CASSYMPGGHEQYF
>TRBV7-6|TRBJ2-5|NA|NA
TGTGCCAGCAGCTGGACTCCCGCACGAGAGACCCAGTACTTC
CASSWTPARETQYF
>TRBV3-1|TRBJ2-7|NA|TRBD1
TGTGCCAGCAGCCACCGGGACAGGGGCCTAGAGCAGTACTTC
CASSHRDRGLEQYF
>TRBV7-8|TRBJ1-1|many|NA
TGTGCCAGCAGCTTAGCGCAGTATCTCGAAGCTTTCTTT
CASSLAQYLEAFF
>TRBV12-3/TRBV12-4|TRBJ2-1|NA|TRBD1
TGTGCCAGCAGTCCAGGGACAGGGAAATATGAGCAGTTCTTC
CASSPGTGKYEQFF
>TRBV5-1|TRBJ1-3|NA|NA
TGCGCCAGCAGCTTTACAGGGAACTCTGGAAACACCATATATTTT
CASSFTGNSGNTIYF
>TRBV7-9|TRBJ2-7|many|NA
TGTGCCAGCAGCTCGGACAGCTCCTACGAGCAGTACTTC
CASSSDSSYEQYF
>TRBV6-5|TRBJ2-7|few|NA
TGTGCCAGCAGTTACTCGAACGAGGCCCGACGCCACGAGCAGTACTTC
CASSYSNEARRHEQYF
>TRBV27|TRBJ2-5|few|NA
TGTGCCAGCAGTTTATCCCCTTGGGGGAAGGAGACCCAGTACTTC
CASSLSPWGKETQYF
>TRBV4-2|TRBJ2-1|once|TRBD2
TGTGCCAGCAGCCAAGAACTTGGACTAGAGGGGAACCGAGACAATGAGCAGTTCTTC
CASSQELGLEGNRDNEQFF
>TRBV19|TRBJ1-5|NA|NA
TGTGCCAGTAGTTCCGGCAAGATTAAGAATCAGCCCCAGCATTTT
CASSSGKIKNQPQHF
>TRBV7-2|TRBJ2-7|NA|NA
TGTGCCAGCAGCTTGGGGACGAGGGGTGGGTACGAGCAGTACTTC
CASSLGTRGGYEQYF
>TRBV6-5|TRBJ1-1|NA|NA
TGTGCCAGCAGCCTTAAACTCCCGGGTGGGGTCACTGAAGCTTTCTTT
CASSLKLPGGVTEAFF
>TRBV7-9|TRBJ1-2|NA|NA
TGTGCCAGCAGCTATTTAAAAGGCCCCAACTATGGCTACACCTTC
CASSYLKGPNYGYTF
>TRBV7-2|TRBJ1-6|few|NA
TGTGCCAGCAGCTTTAATCCTGGGCGGGGTTCACCCCTCCACTTT
CASSFNPGRGSPLHF
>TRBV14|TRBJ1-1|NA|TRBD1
TGTGCCAGCAGCCCCCGACAGGGTTTCTTGAACACTGAAGCTTTCTTT
CASSPRQGFLNTEAFF
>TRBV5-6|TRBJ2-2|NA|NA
TGTGCCAGCAGCTTGTTTGCGGCGCCCACCGGGGAGCTGTTTTTT
CASSLFAAPTGELFF